This TCR beta chain came from a study of shared clonotypes between healthy human individuals. Study summary: Used for every donor were three CD4 naive, three CD4 memory, two CD8 naive and one CD8 memory plate. Study-level results: Larger richness was generally estimated for naive than memory subsets.

The assay used deep level. Here immunoSEQ multiplex PCR was the method, and the copy in TCRdb shows in-frame clones only, minus some. Of about 1,500,000 clones in the sample, roughly 96% are singletons; the top ten hold over 1%. On this clone itself: Its target is unknown.

The sequenced sample was naive CD4+ T cells sorted from blood. Specified subset: CD45RA+ positively selected. The source is a man aged 25-40 years in good health.

For the CDR3, the DNA is TGTGCCAGCAGTGTGGCCAGGGGCCCTGGAAACACCATATATTTT. Residues: CASSVARGPGNTIYF. V is TRBV28 and J is TRBJ1-3; TRBD1 is a possible D gene (6 bases). The CDR3 sequence is 15 residues long. Deletions cut 5 bases from V and 2 bases from J, with 13 bases between. Germline loops: CDR1 MDHEN, CDR2 SYDVKM. The whole variable domain, filled in from reference TRBV28 and TRBJ1-3, reads DVKVTQSSRYLVKRTGEKVFLECVQDMDHENMFWYRQDPGLGLRLIYFSYDVKMKEKGDIPEGYSVSREKKERFSLILESASTNQTSMYLCASSVARGPGNTIYFGEGSWLTVV.